The 6 T cell receptor beta chains reported below all come from one sample, sequenced in a study of blood T cell repertoires in COVID-19. This table comes from immunoSEQ multiplex PCR, and its TCRdb copy is limited to in-frame clones, with some not included. The sample shows about 29,000 clones, nearly 80% of them seen only once. Sequenced input: peripheral blood. The source is a woman in her seventies with acute or convalescent COVID-19.

The chain uses TRBV14 and TRBJ2-7; 8 bases line up with TRBD1. Germline V lookup: CDR1 SGHDN, CDR2 FVKESK. Trimming removed 0 bases from V and 5 bases from J; junction bases left unmatched: 6. The CDR3 is 15 residues long. The CDR3 loop reads CASSQDPYRGNEQYF. CDR3 DNA sequence: TGTGCCAGCAGCCAAGACCCCTACAGGGGGAACGAGCAGTACTTC.

J is TRBJ2-5 and V is TRBV28; weak D call: TRBD2 (6 bases). Germline values: CDR1 MDHEN, CDR2 SYDVKM. The CDR3 sequence is 15 residues long. Trimming removed 3 bases from V and 4 bases from J, with 15 bases in between. CDR3 nucleotides: TGTGCCAGCAGTTTTATGAGACTAGGAGGAGAGACCCAGTACTTC. It encodes CASSFMRLGGETQYF.

J is TRBJ2-1 and V is TRBV6-5; a weak D match, TRBD2 (5 bases). The V and J ends lost 6 bases and 6 bases respectively, with 9 bases between them. The germline gives CDR1 MNHEY, CDR2 SVGAGI. CDR3 length equals 12 residues. CDR3 amino acids: CASSRTVNEQFF. Here the CDR3 DNA reads TGTGCCAGCAGCCGGACTGTCAATGAGCAGTTCTTC.

A few counts support this clone. This chain links TRBV7-2 with TRBJ1-2; D may be TRBD1 (5 bases). From germline, CDR1 is SGHTA and CDR2 FQGNSA. CDR3 length: 14 amino acids. V shed 1 base and J shed 6 bases, with 12 bases lying between them. The CDR3 region has the DNA TGTGCCAGCAGCTTAGGAGGGGAGGCGAATGGCTACACCTTC. It specifies CASSLGGEANGYTF.

In DNA form, the CDR3 reads TGTGCCAGCAGTCCCCAGCGGGAGGGTCTTTTGAATGAGCAGTTCTTC. Amino acids: CASSPQREGLLNEQFF. The J gene is TRBJ2-1, the V gene TRBV7-9; 10 nucleotides line up with TRBD2. Germline CDR1 is SEHNR and CDR2 is FQNEAQ (reference sequence). CDR3 length: 16 amino acids. After removal of 6 bases from V and 7 bases from J, the junction contained 12 bases not matched to a gene. The full variable domain, with the rest looked up from reference TRBV7-9 and TRBJ2-1, is DTGVSQNPRHKITKRGQNVTFRCDPISEHNRLYWYRQTLGQGPEFLTYFQNEAQLEKSRLLSDRFSAERPKGSFSTLEIQRTEQGDSAMYLCASSPQREGLLNEQFFGPGTRLTVL.

This clone was seen more than once but under ten times. V and J are TRBV4-3 and TRBJ1-3, with D possibly matching TRBD1 (5 bases). V lost 3 bases, J lost 2 bases, and 14 bases lay in between. The CDR3 is 16 amino acids. CDR1 is LGHNA, CDR2 YSLEER, per germline. CDR3 loop: CASSQSGTAAGNTIYF. For the CDR3, the DNA is TGCGCCAGCAGCCAGAGCGGGACGGCAGCTGGAAACACCATATATTTT.